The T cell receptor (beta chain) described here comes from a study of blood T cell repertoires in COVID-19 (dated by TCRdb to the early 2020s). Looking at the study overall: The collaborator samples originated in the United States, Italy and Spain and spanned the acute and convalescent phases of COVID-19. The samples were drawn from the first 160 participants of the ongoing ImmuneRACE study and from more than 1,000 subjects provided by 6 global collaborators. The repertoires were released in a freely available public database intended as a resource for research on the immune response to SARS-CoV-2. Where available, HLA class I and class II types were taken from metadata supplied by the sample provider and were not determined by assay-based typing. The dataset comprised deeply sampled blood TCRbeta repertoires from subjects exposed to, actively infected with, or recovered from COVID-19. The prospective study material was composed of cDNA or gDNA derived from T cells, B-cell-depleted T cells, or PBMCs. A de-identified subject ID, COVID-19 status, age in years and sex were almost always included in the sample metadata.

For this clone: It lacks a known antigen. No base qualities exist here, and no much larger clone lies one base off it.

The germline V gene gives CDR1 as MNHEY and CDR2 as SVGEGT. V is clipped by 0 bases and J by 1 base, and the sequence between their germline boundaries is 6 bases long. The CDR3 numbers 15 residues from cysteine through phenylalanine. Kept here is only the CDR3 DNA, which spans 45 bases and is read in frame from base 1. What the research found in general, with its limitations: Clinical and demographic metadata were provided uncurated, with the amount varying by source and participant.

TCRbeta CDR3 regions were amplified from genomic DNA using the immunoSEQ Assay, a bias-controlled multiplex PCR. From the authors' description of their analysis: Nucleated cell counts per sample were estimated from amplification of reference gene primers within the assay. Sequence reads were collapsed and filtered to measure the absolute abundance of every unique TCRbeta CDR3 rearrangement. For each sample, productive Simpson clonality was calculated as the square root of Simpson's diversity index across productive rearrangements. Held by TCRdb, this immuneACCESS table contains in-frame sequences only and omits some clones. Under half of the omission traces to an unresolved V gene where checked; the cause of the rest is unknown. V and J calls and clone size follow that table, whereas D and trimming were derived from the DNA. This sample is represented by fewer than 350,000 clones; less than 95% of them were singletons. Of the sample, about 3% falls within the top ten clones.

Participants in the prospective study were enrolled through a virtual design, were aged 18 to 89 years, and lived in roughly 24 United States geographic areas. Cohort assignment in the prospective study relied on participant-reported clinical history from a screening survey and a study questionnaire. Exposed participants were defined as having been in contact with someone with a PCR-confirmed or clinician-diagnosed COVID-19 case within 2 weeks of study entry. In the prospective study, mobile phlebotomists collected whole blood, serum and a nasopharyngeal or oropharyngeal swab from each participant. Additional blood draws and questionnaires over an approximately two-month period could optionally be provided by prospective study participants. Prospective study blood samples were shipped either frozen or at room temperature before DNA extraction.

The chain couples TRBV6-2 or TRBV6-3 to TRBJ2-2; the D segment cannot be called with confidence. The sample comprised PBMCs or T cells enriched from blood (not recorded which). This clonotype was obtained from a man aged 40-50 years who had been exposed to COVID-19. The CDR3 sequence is CASSYSTVNTGELFF. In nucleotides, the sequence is TGTGCCAGCAGTTACTCGACTGTGAACACCGGGGAGCTGTTTTTT.